The 25 T cell receptor beta chains reported below all come from one sample, sequenced in a study of HIV-infected patients and healthy controls. TCRdb itself ran the 5' RACE reads through MiXCR, one entry per CDR3 protein. The sample yields 70,000 or so distinct CDR3 sequences, less than 20% seen once. The source material was CD4+ T cells from blood. These receptors originate from a human donor in good health.

This clonotype was found a few times. This rearrangement joins TRBV4-2 to TRBJ2-3; TRBD1 might be the D (5 bases). The CDR3 contains 16 residues. Germline values: CDR1 LGHNA, CDR2 YNFKEQ. The ends were cut back, 1 base at V and 1 base at J, with 12 bases in the middle. The CDR3 protein is CASSQGGWGGTDTQYF. The CDR3 DNA sequence: TGTGCCAGCAGCCAAGGGGGCTGGGGTGGCACAGATACGCAGTATTTT.

This clonotype was counted many times. V gene TRBV5-1 combines with J gene TRBJ2-3; D remains ambiguous. The germline V and J ends were trimmed by 6 bases and 0 bases, with 8 bases remaining between them. CDR3 length equals 13 residues. CDR1 and CDR2 (germline): SGHRS, YFSETQ. For the CDR3, the DNA is TGCGCCAGCAAGGTTTCTAGCACAGATACGCAGTATTTT. Amino acid sequence: CASKVSSTDTQYF.

The chain combines TRBV7-3 with TRBJ2-1; TRBD2 agrees at 8 bases. The CDR3 covers 13 residues. In germline, CDR1 is SGHTA, CDR2 FQGTGA. The J segment lost 7 bases and the V segment lost 5 bases, leaving 4 bases of the junction unmatched. CDR3 loop: CASSPKRGNEQFF. The CDR3 coding sequence is TGTGCCAGCAGCCCCAAGCGGGGGAATGAGCAGTTCTTC.

This clonotype was seen only a few times. The V and J genes are TRBV12-3 or TRBV12-4 and TRBJ2-7; D ambiguous. V was shortened by 5 bases and J by 2 bases, with 13 bases between the two germline ends. The CDR3 runs to 14 residues. CDR3 sequence reads: CASSMTASTYEQYF. Here the CDR3 DNA reads TGTGCCAGCAGTATGACTGCCTCCACCTACGAGCAGTACTTC.

The J gene is TRBJ2-7, the V gene TRBV18; TRBD2 aligns across 10 bases. Germline V lookup: CDR1 KGHSH, CDR2 LQKENI. CDR3 length: 14 residues. J was trimmed by 2 bases and V by 6 bases; bases with no gene match: 4. The CDR3 loop reads CASSLAGAPYEQYF. The CDR3 region has the DNA TGTGCCAGCTCCCTAGCGGGAGCCCCCTACGAGCAGTACTTC.

The chain combines TRBV7-2 with TRBJ2-2; perhaps D is TRBD1 or TRBD2 (5 bases each). CDR3 size: 16 residues. The germline V and J ends were trimmed by 2 bases and 0 bases, with 10 bases remaining between them. Germline V gene sequence: CDR1 SGHTA, CDR2 FQGNSA. The CDR3 reads CASSLLGRTNTGELFF. Written as DNA, the CDR3 is TGTGCCAGCAGCTTATTGGGACGAACGAACACCGGGGAGCTGTTTTTT.

The V gene is TRBV15, the J gene TRBJ1-1; tentatively, D is TRBD1 (5 bases). CDR3 length equals 13 residues. The germline V and J ends were trimmed by 0 bases and 11 bases, with 13 bases remaining between them. Per the germline V gene, CDR1 is LNHNV and CDR2 is YYDKDF (reference sequence). The CDR3 DNA reads as TGTGCCACCAGCAGAGATAGGGACCTTGGGGCTTTCTTT. This sequence encodes CATSRDRDLGAFF.

The chain carries TRBV6-6 and TRBJ2-2, with TRBD2 matching over 11 bases. The CDR3 runs 17 residues. With V trimmed by 6 bases and J by 3 bases, 9 bases remained unmatched. Germline values: CDR1 MNHNY, CDR2 SVGAGI (reference sequence). Here the CDR3 DNA reads TGTGCCAGCAGGATCCAAACTAGCGGGAGAGACACCGGGGAGCTGTTTTTT. It yields the protein CASRIQTSGRDTGELFF.

This clonotype has at least ten counts. This chain connects TRBV6-2 or TRBV6-3 to TRBJ2-7; no clear D gene. The CDR3 length is 11 residues. Trimming cost V 6 bases and J 6 bases, with 9 bases left between them. Germline V gene lookup returns CDR1 MNHEY and CDR2 SVGEGT. CDR3 coding DNA: TGTGCCAGCAGCCAATCCCGCGAGCAGTACTTC. This codes for CASSQSREQYF.

This clonotype came up many times. The chain is built from TRBV6-2 or TRBV6-3 and TRBJ2-1; D is perhaps TRBD2 (7 bases). Per the germline V gene, CDR1 is MNHEY and CDR2 is SVGEGT. Trimming shortened V by 0 bases and J by 0 bases, and 12 bases separated the two germline ends. The CDR3 extends over 17 amino acids. The CDR3 here is CASSYSMRGLSYNEQFF. CDR3 bases: TGTGCCAGCAGTTACTCGATGCGGGGGCTCTCCTACAATGAGCAGTTCTTC.

There are many counts of this clonotype. The chain has TRBV28 and TRBJ2-1; D is tentatively TRBD1 or TRBD2 (5 bases each). The CDR3 runs to 18 residues. Germline V lookup: CDR1 MDHEN, CDR2 SYDVKM. The V end lost 8 bases, the J end lost 1 base, and 24 bases lay between the germline ends. Here the CDR3 reads CASLRSGSGTRSYNEQFF. The CDR3 region has the DNA TGTGCCAGCCTTCGTTCTGGGTCGGGGACCAGATCCTACAATGAGCAGTTCTTC. The whole variable domain, filled in from reference TRBV28 and TRBJ2-1, reads DVKVTQSSRYLVKRTGEKVFLECVQDMDHENMFWYRQDPGLGLRLIYFSYDVKMKEKGDIPEGYSVSREKKERFSLILESASTNQTSMYLCASLRSGSGTRSYNEQFFGPGTRLTVL.

This clonotype showed up just a few times. The V call is TRBV20-1, the J call TRBJ2-1; D gene ambiguous. The CDR3 length is 13 residues. Germline-derived CDR1 and CDR2 are DFQATT and SNEGSKA (reference sequence). V was cut by 1 base and J by 0 bases, with 4 bases left in between. In DNA, the CDR3 is TGCAGTGCTAGAGCGAGCTCCTACAATGAGCAGTTCTTC. Translation: CSARASSYNEQFF.

This clonotype was counted a few times. The V call is TRBV2, the J call TRBJ2-5, with 7 positions matching TRBD2. The CDR3 covers 15 residues. J gave up 3 bases and V 2 bases, and 6 bases lay outside the gene matches. In germline, CDR1 is SNHLY, CDR2 FYNNEI. The DNA for the CDR3 is TGTGCCAGCAGTGAATTTGGACTAGGGGAAGAGACCCAGTACTTC. It yields the protein CASSEFGLGEETQYF.

This clonotype has at least ten counts. The rearrangement joins TRBV7-9 to TRBJ1-1; D is uncertain. The CDR3 has 14 amino acids. Germline V gene sequence: CDR1 SEHNR, CDR2 FQNEAQ (reference sequence). The V end lost 2 bases, the J end lost 1 base, and 8 bases lay between the germline ends. This CDR3 reads CASSLLQENTEAFF. The DNA of the CDR3 is TGTGCCAGCAGCTTACTTCAAGAGAACACTGAAGCTTTCTTT.

The V gene is TRBV20-1, the J gene TRBJ1-4; tentative D call: TRBD1 (5 bases). V lost 5 bases and J lost 2, with 12 bases in between. This CDR3 contains 14 residues. Germline V gene lookup returns CDR1 DFQATT and CDR2 SNEGSKA (reference sequence). CDR3 bases: TGCAGTGCTCAAAGCGGGGGGACTAATGAAAAACTGTTTTTT. This codes for CSAQSGGTNEKLFF.

This clonotype has ten or more counts. The V and J genes are TRBV29-1 and TRBJ2-1, with 12 bases fitting TRBD2. Germline V gives CDR1 SQVTM, CDR2 ANQGSEA. The CDR3 is made up of 12 amino acids. CDR3 sequence (DNA): TGCAGTGCTAGCGGGGGGGCCTTAGAGCAGTTCTTC. It is translated as CSASGGALEQFF.

This clonotype appeared a few times. The J gene is TRBJ1-4, the V gene TRBV7-9; no definite D call. Germline V gene data show CDR1 as SEHNR and CDR2 as FQNEAQ (reference sequence). The CDR3 length is 15 residues. The germline V and J ends were trimmed by 1 base and 8 bases, with 14 bases remaining between them. The CDR3 is CASSLEAAVGEKLFF. The CDR3 bases are TGTGCCAGCAGCTTAGAGGCCGCCGTCGGGGAAAAACTGTTTTTT.

The V call is TRBV28, the J call TRBJ1-2; 9 nucleotides line up with TRBD1. V lost 6 bases, J lost 3 bases, and 11 bases stayed unmatched. The CDR3 is 16 amino acids. The germline gives CDR1 MDHEN, CDR2 SYDVKM. The CDR3 loop reads CASSEATGGGHYGYTF. DNA for the CDR3: TGTGCCAGCAGCGAAGCCACAGGGGGCGGCCACTATGGCTACACCTTC.

This clonotype was counted ten times or more. The chain has TRBV12-3 or TRBV12-4 and TRBJ2-7; D is possibly TRBD2 (6 bases). Trimming removed 5 bases at V and 6 bases at J, with 17 bases between. The length of the CDR3 is 14 residues. The CDR3 sequence: CASSGTFIDREQYF. Written as DNA, the CDR3 is TGTGCCAGCAGTGGGACTTTTATCGATCGCGAGCAGTACTTC.

This clonotype was detected a few times. The chain combines TRBV6-1 with TRBJ1-2, with D unresolved. This CDR3 contains 15 residues. CDR1 and CDR2 from the germline V gene are MNHNS and SASEGT. V was shortened by 3 bases and J by 4 bases, with 15 bases between the two germline ends. Here the CDR3 DNA reads TGTGCCAGCAGTGACCTAGCCGAGAGGGCCTATGGCTACACCTTC. It translates to CASSDLAERAYGYTF.

This clonotype was observed a few times. The genes are TRBV28 and TRBJ1-5, with a weak D call TRBD1 (5 bases). The CDR3 spans 15 residues. V was trimmed by 5 bases and J by 1 base, leaving 12 bases between them. CDR1 is MDHEN, CDR2 SYDVKM, per germline. The CDR3 loop is CASSPGTVSNQPQHF. CDR3 DNA sequence: TGTGCCAGCAGTCCCGGGACCGTGAGCAATCAGCCCCAGCATTTT.

This clonotype has just a few counts. V gene TRBV6-2 or TRBV6-3 combines with J gene TRBJ2-5, with D possibly matching TRBD2 (5 bases). This CDR3 region has 14 residues. V was clipped by 6 bases and J by 4 bases, with 15 bases between them. The V gene's germline CDR1 is MNHEY and CDR2 SVGEGT. The CDR3 bases are TGTGCCAGCAGCCCCACCGACTATACAGAGACCCAGTACTTC. Protein product: CASSPTDYTETQYF.

This clonotype showed up just a few times. J is TRBJ2-1 and V is TRBV19; D is unclear. This CDR3 is built from 20 residues. Germline V gene data show CDR1 as LNHDA and CDR2 as SQIVND (reference sequence). Trimming took 7 bases from V and 11 from J, leaving 39 bases between them. The CDR3: CASNNRYNGFRTGSSLKQFF. For the CDR3, the DNA is TGTGCCAGTAATAATCGGTATAATGGCTTCCGGACCGGATCGTCCCTTAAGCAGTTCTTC.

This clonotype was counted a few times. V is TRBV7-2 and J is TRBJ2-7; D is unclear. Germline V gene sequence: CDR1 SGHTA, CDR2 FQGNSA. The CDR3 length is 14 residues. V gave up 2 bases and J gave up 4 bases, with 12 bases separating them. CDR3: CASSLHSLGYEQYF. CDR3 nucleotides: TGTGCCAGCAGCTTACACTCACTGGGGTACGAGCAGTACTTC.

This clonotype was seen more than once but under ten times. This chain connects TRBV14 to TRBJ2-7; 7 bases are a match to TRBD1. J gave up 5 bases and V 4 bases, and 8 bases lay outside the gene matches. This CDR3 is built from 14 residues. Germline lookup yields CDR1 SGHDN and CDR2 FVKESK. CDR3 in amino acids: CASSRYRGVDEQYF. In nucleotides, the CDR3 is TGTGCCAGCAGCCGATACAGGGGTGTGGACGAGCAGTACTTC.